The next 26 T cell receptor beta chains were all read from a single sample in a study of vaccination effects on CD4 cells after COVID-19. Subsequent to roughly 9 days of culture, CD4+ T cells were isolated. These receptors have no known antigen. Sequencing was performed with immunoSEQ multiplex PCR; in TCRdb, only in-frame clones are kept and a portion is missing. The sample yields 65,000 to 80,000 clones, more than 70% seen once. The sequencing here drew on CD4+ T cells from PBMCs cultured without peptide, taken before COVID-19 vaccination. All receptors come from a human donor who received a COVID-19 vaccine.

This rearrangement joins TRBV18 to TRBJ2-7; TRBD1 matches 7 bases. J was trimmed by 7 bases and V by 2 bases; bases with no gene match: 11. The CDR3 totals 15 residues. Germline values: CDR1 KGHSH, CDR2 LQKENI. CDR3 sequence (DNA): TGTGCCAGCTCACCAAGCCAAACAGGGGATCGGGAGCAGTACGTC. Its translation is CASSPSQTGDREQYV.

This rearrangement joins TRBV6-1 to TRBJ2-2; D might be TRBD1 (6 bases). Looked up from germline, CDR1 is MNHNS and CDR2 is SASEGT. The CDR3 runs 14 residues. V shed 3 bases and J shed 4 bases, with 9 bases lying between them. The CDR3 spells CASSEYRATGELFF. In DNA, the CDR3 is TGTGCCAGCAGTGAGTACAGGGCCACCGGGGAGCTGTTTTTT.

The J gene is TRBJ1-2, the V gene TRBV12-3 or TRBV12-4; D not certain. This CDR3 contains 13 residues. V was pared by 1 base and J by 4 bases, with 7 bases between. As DNA, the CDR3 is TGTGCCAGCAGTTTAGACAGAACCTATGGCTACACCTTC. This sequence encodes CASSLDRTYGYTF.

The rearrangement links TRBV10-3 to TRBJ2-3; no definite D call. V lost 0 bases and J 4 bases, leaving 2 bases between the germline ends. The length of the CDR3 is 12 residues. Germline CDR1 ENHRY, CDR2 SYGVKD. The CDR3 region has the DNA TGTGCCATCAGTGAGTCGCCAGATACGCAGTATTTT. Protein sequence: CAISESPDTQYF.

In this sample, this clone turned up once. This chain uses TRBV28 with TRBJ2-2, with D maybe TRBD1 (5 bases). Germline V gene lookup returns CDR1 MDHEN and CDR2 SYDVKM. V was pared by 5 bases and J by 1 base, with 11 bases between. This CDR3 region has 15 residues. The CDR3 nucleotides read TGTGCCAGCAGTGGTGACAGCTTGAACACCGGGGAGCTGTTTTTT. This codes for CASSGDSLNTGELFF.

This chain links TRBV24-1 with TRBJ1-3; no firm D call. In germline, CDR1 is KGHDR, CDR2 SFDVKD. Trimming removed 8 bases at V and 0 bases at J, with 4 bases between. This CDR3 is 12 amino acids long. CDR3 protein: CATMSSGNTIYF. The CDR3 DNA follows: TGTGCCACCATGTCCTCTGGAAACACCATATATTTT.

The chain employs TRBV12-3 or TRBV12-4 and TRBJ2-1, with D possibly matching TRBD2 (7 bases). Trimming took off 8 bases at V and 10 bases at J, with 18 bases between the two ends. There are 13 residues in the CDR3. CDR3 DNA: TGTGCCAGCGGGACGGGGGGCCCCAGAGAGCAGTTCTTC. This codes for CASGTGGPREQFF.

This clone was seen once. V and J are TRBV14 and TRBJ2-1; 9 positions match TRBD2. This CDR3 is built from 18 residues. The germline V gene has CDR1 SGHDN and CDR2 FVKESK. J lost 0 bases, V lost 1 base, and 7 bases had no gene match. The CDR3 region is CASSQAPAGGLSYNEQFF. In nucleotides, the CDR3 is TGTGCCAGCAGCCAAGCGCCAGCGGGGGGACTCTCCTACAATGAGCAGTTCTTC.

V usage is TRBV19 and J usage is TRBJ2-3; D is perhaps TRBD1 or TRBD2 (6 bases each). The V end lost 3 bases, the J end lost 7 bases, and 20 bases lay between the germline ends. Per germline, CDR1 LNHDA and CDR2 SQIVND (reference sequence). This CDR3 is built from 16 residues. The CDR3 sequence: CASSMGLGGYGNTQYF. Here the CDR3 DNA reads TGTGCCAGTAGTATGGGGCTCGGGGGCTATGGGAATACGCAGTATTTT.

This clone occurred a few times. The gene calls are TRBV7-9 and TRBJ1-1; perhaps TRBD1 as D (5 bases). CDR1 is SEHNR and CDR2 is FQNEAQ in the germline V gene (reference sequence). Trimming removed 5 bases from V and 1 base from J, with 11 bases in between. The CDR3 runs to 14 residues. In nucleotides, the CDR3 is TGTGCCAGCAGCGTAGGGACGGCGAACACTGAAGCTTTCTTT. This gives the protein CASSVGTANTEAFF.

The chain couples TRBV10-3 to TRBJ1-1; D remains unclear. V gave up 4 bases and J gave up 1 base, with 13 bases separating them. Germline assignment: CDR1 ENHRY and CDR2 SYGVKD. The CDR3 is made up of 15 amino acids. CDR3 DNA: TGTGCCATCAGTGCAAGAGGGCAAACGAACACTGAAGCTTTCTTT. Protein product: CAISARGQTNTEAFF.

The chain joins TRBV7-8 to TRBJ2-5; D is perhaps TRBD1 (6 bases). Germline V gene sequence: CDR1 SGHVS, CDR2 FQNEAQ. This CDR3 spans 16 amino acids. V lost 5 bases and J 2 bases, leaving 18 bases between the germline ends. The chain's CDR3 is CASSRHDRSTQETQYF. The CDR3 nucleotides are TGTGCCAGCAGCCGACACGACAGGAGCACTCAAGAGACCCAGTACTTC.

The chain's CDR3 is CASRSLGGSSYNEQFF. CDR3 nucleotide sequence: TGTGCCAGCAGATCCCTCGGGGGCTCCTCCTACAATGAGCAGTTCTTC. The chain uses TRBV2 and TRBJ2-1; the D gene could be TRBD1 or TRBD2 (6 bases each). From germline, CDR1 is SNHLY and CDR2 FYNNEI. CDR3 length equals 16 residues. Trimming took off 6 bases at V and 0 bases at J, with 15 bases between the two ends. Combining the CDR3 with reference TRBV2 and TRBJ2-1 gives the whole variable domain EPEVTQTPSHQVTQMGQEVILRCVPISNHLYFYWYRQILGQKVEFLVSFYNNEISEKSEIFDDQFSVERPDGSNFTLKIRSTKLEDSAMYFCASRSLGGSSYNEQFFGPGTRLTVL.

This chain links TRBV11-3 with TRBJ2-2; D gene unclear. Germline V gene sequence: CDR1 SGHNT, CDR2 YENEEA. CDR3 length: 12 amino acids. Trimming cost V 5 bases and J 4 bases, with 5 bases left between them. Here the CDR3 reads CASSPFTGELFF. CDR3 DNA: TGTGCCAGCAGCCCCTTCACCGGGGAGCTGTTTTTT.

In DNA, the CDR3 is TGTGCCAGCAGTGACCCGAACAGCGAGCAGTACGTC. This sequence encodes CASSDPNSEQYV. V and J are TRBV6-4 and TRBJ2-7; D unresolved. The V end was cut by 2 bases, the J end by 6 bases, with 8 bases between. The CDR3 is 12 amino acids. Germline CDR1 MRHNA, CDR2 SNTAGT.

The CDR3 here is CASSQGYGGTQYF. In DNA form, the CDR3 reads TGCGCCAGCAGCCAGGGTTATGGGGGGACCCAGTACTTC. The chain combines TRBV4-3 with TRBJ2-5; D may be TRBD1 or TRBD2 (5 bases each). Between the trimmed V and J ends, which lost 3 bases and 7 bases, there was a span of 12 bases. Germline V lookup: CDR1 LGHNA, CDR2 YSLEER. The length of the CDR3 is 13 residues.

The V and J genes are TRBV6-1 and TRBJ2-2; 12 bases map to TRBD1. The V segment lost 4 bases and the J segment 5 bases; nucleotides outside the gene matches: 11. Germline CDR1 is MNHNS and CDR2 is SASEGT. This CDR3 is 18 amino acids long. The CDR3 DNA reads as TGTGCCAGCAGTGTTGCCGGGACAGGGGGCGGTGTTACCGGGGAGCTGTTTTTT. This gives the protein CASSVAGTGGGVTGELFF.

The rearrangement links TRBV6-5 to TRBJ1-5; 7 nucleotides align to TRBD1. V was clipped by 6 bases and J by 2 bases; unmatched bases: 1. Germline V gene sequence: CDR1 MNHEY, CDR2 SVGAGI. The CDR3 extends over 13 amino acids. CDR3 sequence reads: CASRTGRNQPQHF. As DNA, the CDR3 is TGTGCCAGCAGGACAGGGCGCAATCAGCCCCAGCATTTT.

This chain joins TRBV24-1 and TRBJ2-2, with a tentative D call TRBD2 (6 bases). V was clipped by 5 bases and J by 5 bases, with 11 bases between them. Germline values: CDR1 KGHDR, CDR2 SFDVKD. The CDR3 runs 14 residues. CDR3 loop: CATSAFGGTGELFF. In nucleotides, the CDR3 is TGTGCCACCAGTGCTTTTGGAGGGACCGGGGAGCTGTTTTTT.

The J gene is TRBJ1-5, the V gene TRBV5-5; tentatively, D is TRBD1 (5 bases). CDR1 is SGHKS and CDR2 is YYEKEE in the germline V gene (reference sequence). The V gene lost 0 bases and the J gene lost 9 bases, with 13 bases spanning the gap. The length of the CDR3 is 14 residues. CDR3 bases: TGTGCCAGCAGCTTGGAGGGGACCGAATGGCCCCAGCATTTT. It is translated as CASSLEGTEWPQHF.

This clone was found a few times. The V call is TRBV5-1, the J call TRBJ2-1; no reliable D call. From germline, CDR1 is SGHRS and CDR2 YFSETQ. V was clipped by 3 bases and J by 0 bases, with 19 bases between them. The CDR3 has 18 amino acids. CDR3 bases: TGCGCCAGCAGCTCAGGACGGATAGCCCCAAGCTCCTACAATGAGCAGTTCTTC. Protein: CASSSGRIAPSSYNEQFF. Filled out from reference TRBV5-1 and TRBJ2-1, the complete variable domain reads KAGVTQTPRYLIKTRGQQVTLSCSPISGHRSVSWYQQTPGQGLQFLFEYFSETQRNKGNFPGRFSGRQFSNSRSEMNVSTLELGDSALYLCASSSGRIAPSSYNEQFFGPGTRLTVL.

This clone was seen more than once but under ten times. The chain has TRBV7-3 and TRBJ1-2; D call uncertain. Trimming cost V 0 bases and J 1 base, with 6 bases left between them. The CDR3 is 14 amino acids. Germline CDR1 reads SGHTA; CDR2 reads FQGTGA. Written as DNA, the CDR3 is TGTGCCAGCAGCTTAACGGGTAGTAACTATGGCTACACCTTC. Its translation is CASSLTGSNYGYTF.

The chain joins TRBV18 to TRBJ1-1, with D perhaps matching TRBD1 (6 bases). The V gene lost 0 bases and the J gene lost 5 bases, with 19 bases spanning the gap. The CDR3 is 17 residues long. Germline-derived CDR1 and CDR2 are KGHSH and LQKENI. Here the CDR3 reads CASSPPWSWDTRTEAFF. The CDR3 bases are TGTGCCAGCTCACCACCGTGGTCCTGGGACACACGTACTGAAGCTTTCTTT. The full variable domain, with the rest looked up from reference TRBV18 and TRBJ1-1, is NAGVMQNPRHLVRRRGQEARLRCSPMKGHSHVYWYRQLPEEGLKFMVYLQKENIIDESGMPKERFSAEFPKEGPSILRIQQVVRGDSAAYFCASSPPWSWDTRTEAFFGQGTRLTVV.

This clone was seen a few times. J is TRBJ1-5 and V is TRBV4-2; a weak D match, TRBD1 (5 bases). The CDR3 covers 17 residues. The V gene lost 0 bases and the J gene lost 5 bases, with 17 bases spanning the gap. The germline CDR1 and CDR2 sequences are LGHNA and YNFKEQ. The CDR3: CASSQEGQGSGHQPQHF. The CDR3, as DNA: TGTGCCAGCAGCCAAGAGGGGCAGGGATCAGGGCATCAGCCCCAGCATTTT.

The chain employs TRBV4-1 and TRBJ2-5; D is undetermined. V was shortened by 2 bases and J by 4 bases, with 8 bases between the two germline ends. The V gene's germline CDR1 is MGHRA and CDR2 YSYEKL. The CDR3 has 13 amino acids. The CDR3 loop is CASSQRPGETQYF. CDR3 DNA sequence: TGCGCCAGCAGCCAAAGGCCTGGAGAGACCCAGTACTTC.

The rearrangement links TRBV5-8 to TRBJ2-3; TRBD2 is a possible D gene (5 bases). Germline values: CDR1 SGHTS, CDR2 YDEGEE. The CDR3 is 14 residues long. Between the trimmed V and J ends, which lost 7 bases and 3 bases, there was a span of 15 bases. The CDR3: CASPALGETDTQYF. The CDR3 nucleotides are TGTGCCAGCCCAGCTTTGGGAGAAACAGATACGCAGTATTTT.